A single sample is the source of the 27 T cell receptor beta chains below, sequenced in a study of blood T cell repertoires in COVID-19. Sequenced by immunoSEQ multiplex PCR; TCRdb stores in-frame clones only, minus some. The top ten hold around 2.5% of the sample, which has around 330,000 clones, 90% seen once. The sequenced material came from PBMCs or T cells enriched from blood (not recorded which). These receptor sequences come from a man aged 55 to 69 who had recovered from COVID-19.

This rearrangement joins TRBV5-1 to TRBJ1-1; 7 bases line up with TRBD1. CDR3 length: 14 amino acids. The germline V gene encodes CDR1 SGHRS and CDR2 YFSETQ. J was trimmed by 0 bases and V by 6 bases; bases with no gene match: 5. The CDR3 coding sequence is TGCGCCAGCAAGGGGGCGCCGATGAACACTGAAGCTTTCTTT. Translating gives CASKGAPMNTEAFF.

The genes are TRBV6-5 and TRBJ1-2; no reliable D call. Per germline, CDR1 MNHEY and CDR2 SVGAGI. The CDR3 totals 13 residues. V shed 8 bases and J shed 6 bases, with 16 bases lying between them. The CDR3 sequence is CASSDYPGNGYTF. The CDR3 region has the DNA TGTGCCAGCTCGGACTATCCGGGTAATGGCTACACCTTC.

The genes are TRBV29-1 and TRBJ1-2; TRBD1 matches at 10 bases. The CDR3 contains 13 residues. After removal of 4 bases from V and 3 bases from J, the junction contained 2 bases not matched to a gene. Germline V CDR1 and CDR2: SQVTM, ANQGSEA. CDR3 in DNA: TGCAGCGTTGGGGACAGGGGTTACTATGGCTACACCTTC. Its translation: CSVGDRGYYGYTF.

The chain uses TRBV20-1 and TRBJ2-2; a weak D match, TRBD2 (6 bases). Germline loops: CDR1 DFQATT, CDR2 SNEGSKA (reference sequence). The length of the CDR3 is 14 residues. V gave up 3 bases and J gave up 4 bases, with 12 bases separating them. This CDR3 reads CSASWGVSTGELFF. The CDR3 DNA sequence: TGCAGTGCTAGTTGGGGGGTGTCCACCGGGGAGCTGTTTTTT.

The chain uses TRBV27 and TRBJ2-7; a weak D match, TRBD1 (6 bases). Trimming pared 8 bases from V and 0 bases from J, leaving 14 bases between. CDR3 length: 14 residues. Germline-derived CDR1 and CDR2 are MNHEY and SMNVEV (reference sequence). The CDR3 DNA follows: TGTGCCAGCTCCCGGACAGACCCCTCCTACGAGCAGTACTTC. It translates to CASSRTDPSYEQYF.

This clone was seen only once. The chain joins TRBV7-9 to TRBJ2-1; D gene ambiguous. Germline V lookup: CDR1 SEHNR, CDR2 FQNEAQ (reference sequence). Trimming took 0 bases from V and 6 from J, leaving 15 bases between them. The CDR3 covers 16 residues. The CDR3 loop is CASSLAPGTIPNEQFF. The CDR3 DNA reads TGTGCCAGCAGCTTAGCGCCTGGCACAATCCCCAATGAGCAGTTCTTC.

As regards this clone: The same CDR3 arises from other DNA sequences in this sample as well. V usage is TRBV5-1 and J usage is TRBJ2-3, with D possibly being TRBD2 (6 bases). The CDR3 sequence is 14 residues long. In germline, CDR1 is SGHRS, CDR2 YFSETQ. Trimming cost V 5 bases and J 0 bases, with 10 bases left between them. CDR3 residues: CASREGTSTDTQYF. The CDR3 region has the DNA TGCGCCAGCAGGGAAGGGACTAGCACAGATACGCAGTATTTT.

This clone was counted a single time. This chain links TRBV10-1 with TRBJ1-2; a weak D match, TRBD1 (5 bases). The V gene's germline CDR1 is WNHNN and CDR2 SYGVQD (reference sequence). Trimming removed 4 bases at V and 5 bases at J, with 17 bases between. CDR3 size: 15 residues. CDR3 nucleotides: TGCGCCAGCAGTGGTCTCAGGGAAGGGGATTATGGCTACACCTTC. Translated, it gives CASSGLREGDYGYTF.

This chain connects TRBV4-1 to TRBJ1-4, with D hard to call. From germline, CDR1 is MGHRA and CDR2 YSYEKL. V dropped 0 bases and J dropped 5 bases, with 10 bases sitting between them. The CDR3 has 15 amino acids. CDR3 bases: TGCGCCAGCAGCCAAGATGCACAGCGGAATGAAAAACTGTTTTTT. As protein: CASSQDAQRNEKLFF.

The chain uses TRBV5-6 and TRBJ1-6; 7 nucleotides line up with TRBD1. The CDR3 has 15 amino acids. From germline, CDR1 is SGHDT and CDR2 YYEEEE. J gave up 8 bases and V 4 bases, and 9 bases lay outside the gene matches. The CDR3 DNA sequence: TGTGCCAGCAGCGGAAGGGGGCGCGTGGATTCACCCCTCCACTTT. Translated: CASSGRGRVDSPLHF.

The chain uses TRBV27 and TRBJ2-4, with 7 positions matching TRBD2. The CDR3 is made up of 13 amino acids. Germline CDR1 reads MNHEY; CDR2 reads SMNVEV (reference sequence). V shed 7 bases and J 7 bases; nucleotides not matched to a gene: 7. This chain's CDR3 is CASMDGGGNIQYF. Here the CDR3 DNA reads TGTGCCAGCATGGATGGGGGGGGGAACATTCAGTACTTC.

This chain connects TRBV3-1 (or the pseudogene TRBV3-2) to TRBJ1-6, with D possibly being TRBD1 (6 bases). Trimming took 4 bases from V and 10 from J, leaving 20 bases between them. Germline CDR1 LGHDT, CDR2 YNNKEL (reference sequence). The CDR3 consists of 16 residues. This chain's CDR3 is CASSPELGRGISPLHF. As DNA, the CDR3 is TGTGCCAGCAGCCCGGAACTGGGCAGGGGTATCTCACCCCTCCACTTT.

This clone was seen many times. DNA for the CDR3: TGTGCCAGCAGCCAAGCGGTTGAGCAGTTCTTC. Residues: CASSQAVEQFF. The V gene is TRBV14, the J gene TRBJ2-1; D not certain. Germline V CDR1 and CDR2: SGHDN, FVKESK. The CDR3 spans 11 residues. V was clipped by 1 base and J by 9 bases, with 4 bases between them.

The rearrangement joins TRBV9 to TRBJ2-5, with 10 bases that match TRBD2. V dropped 0 bases and J dropped 5; count of bases not matched to a gene: 4. The CDR3 covers 15 residues. Germline V gene data show CDR1 as SGDLS and CDR2 as YYNGEE. CDR3 DNA: TGTGCCAGCAGCGTAGCTAGCGGGGGTTGGGAGACCCAGTACTTC. Protein sequence: CASSVASGGWETQYF. The variable domain in full, with the rest retrieved from reference TRBV9 and TRBJ2-5, is DSGVTQTPKHLITATGQRVTLRCSPRSGDLSVYWYQQSLDQGLQFLIQYYNGEERAKGNILERFSAQQFPDLHSELNLSSLELGDSALYFCASSVASGGWETQYFGPGTRLLVL.

This chain joins TRBV18 and TRBJ1-1; a weak D match, TRBD1 (5 bases). From germline, CDR1 is KGHSH and CDR2 LQKENI. V was shortened by 6 bases and J by 10 bases, with 33 bases between the two germline ends. CDR3 length: 18 amino acids. This chain's CDR3 is CASSSDRDFRPAALGAFF. In nucleotides, the CDR3 is TGTGCCAGCTCTAGTGACCGGGACTTTCGCCCCGCCGCCCTTGGAGCTTTCTTT.

The gene calls are TRBV11-3 and TRBJ1-1; no reliable D call. V was clipped by 0 bases and J by 3 bases, with 5 bases between them. The CDR3 loop spans 13 amino acids. Germline CDR1 reads SGHNT; CDR2 reads YENEEA. The CDR3 sequence is CASSLEQYTEAFF. The CDR3, as DNA: TGTGCCAGCAGCTTAGAACAGTACACTGAAGCTTTCTTT.

The chain is built from TRBV6-5 and TRBJ1-2, with 8 bases identical to TRBD1. With 2 bases clipped from V and 7 bases from J, the junction kept 6 bases outside the gene matches. The germline V gene encodes CDR1 MNHEY and CDR2 SVGAGI. This CDR3 is 14 amino acids long. CDR3 in DNA: TGTGCCAGCAGTTACGCCCCAGGGGGCTTTGGCTACACCTTC. Translation: CASSYAPGGFGYTF.

The chain uses TRBV7-2 and TRBJ2-1; 9 nucleotides align to TRBD1. Losses at the gene ends were 3 bases for V and 4 bases for J; bases not matched to a gene: 10. CDR1 and CDR2 from the germline V gene are SGHTA and FQGNSA. The CDR3 loop spans 17 amino acids. DNA of the CDR3: TGTGCCAGCAGCTTTCCTAGACAGGGGGTTACTTACAATGAGCAGTTCTTC. It specifies CASSFPRQGVTYNEQFF.

V is TRBV10-1 and J is TRBJ2-2; D may be TRBD2 (6 bases). Germline CDR1 is WNHNN and CDR2 is SYGVQD (reference sequence). This CDR3 comprises 14 residues. V was pared by 4 bases and J by 3 bases, with 9 bases between. The CDR3 sequence is CASSARRDTGELFF. CDR3 coding DNA: TGCGCCAGCAGTGCCAGGAGGGACACCGGGGAGCTGTTTTTT.

This clone was seen a single time. The V and J genes are TRBV18 and TRBJ1-3; D is unresolved. The CDR3 contains 14 residues. Germline V lookup: CDR1 KGHSH, CDR2 LQKENI. Trimming removed 3 bases at V and 0 bases at J, with 6 bases between. Here the CDR3 reads CASSPGLSGNTIYF. DNA for the CDR3: TGTGCCAGCTCACCGGGCCTCTCTGGAAACACCATATATTTT.

This clone was detected once. The CDR3 is CASSDNLGQGYGYTF. The CDR3, as DNA: TGTGCCAGCAGTGACAACCTGGGACAGGGCTATGGCTACACCTTC. The chain couples TRBV6-1 to TRBJ1-2, with 9 positions matching TRBD1. V trimming: 3 bases; J trimming: 4 bases; junction bases outside the gene matches: 6. Germline assignment: CDR1 MNHNS and CDR2 SASEGT. This CDR3 comprises 15 residues.

This clone came up once. The chain joins TRBV12-3 or TRBV12-4 to TRBJ1-2; tentatively, D is TRBD1 (5 bases). Trimming removed 7 bases from V and 8 bases from J, with 17 bases in between. The CDR3 sequence is 13 residues long. DNA for the CDR3: TGTGCCAGCACCCTTGGGGGGATCGGGGGCTACACCTTC. This translates into CASTLGGIGGYTF.

The chain has TRBV14 and TRBJ2-3; the D gene is possibly TRBD1 (5 bases). V lost 0 bases and J lost 3, with 10 bases in between. The CDR3 has 15 amino acids. CDR1 is SGHDN, CDR2 FVKESK, per germline. The CDR3 coding sequence is TGTGCCAGCAGCCAAGACAGGGTTCCGACAGATACGCAGTATTTT. Translated: CASSQDRVPTDTQYF.

The chain recombines TRBV27 with TRBJ1-6; no definite D call. The CDR3 sequence is 16 residues long. The germline V gene encodes CDR1 MNHEY and CDR2 SMNVEV (reference sequence). Deletions cut 3 bases from V and 7 bases from J, with 16 bases between. For the CDR3, the DNA is TGTGCCAGCAGTTTTGGGCAAGGAAGTAGGAATTCACCCCTCCACTTT. Its protein product is CASSFGQGSRNSPLHF.

V gene TRBV12-1 combines with J gene TRBJ2-2; the table's D call, TRBD2, was not checked against the DNA. TRBV12-1 is labeled a pseudogene. The CDR3 has 9 residues. CDR3 coding DNA: TGTTCGAACTCCGGGGAGCTGTTTTTT. Translation: CSNSGELFF.

The V call is TRBV7-8, the J call TRBJ1-2; 9 bases are shared with TRBD1. Trimming cost V 1 base and J 5 bases; bases outside gene matches: 5. Germline lookup yields CDR1 SGHVS and CDR2 FQNEAQ. The CDR3 totals 15 residues. The CDR3 region has the DNA TGTGCCAGCAGCTTAGGAGGTGGGACAGGGTATGGCTACACCTTC. Amino acid sequence: CASSLGGGTGYGYTF.

The V call is TRBV2, the J call TRBJ1-2; D gene unclear. The CDR3 sequence is 11 residues long. V gave up 7 bases and J gave up 7 bases, with 10 bases separating them. CDR1 SNHLY and CDR2 FYNNEI come from the germline V gene. As DNA, the CDR3 is TGTGCCAGCAATGGAGGCTCTGGCTACACCTTC. Protein: CASNGGSGYTF.